The 22 T cell receptor beta chains in this list originate from one sample, sequenced in a study of regulatory and conventional T cells in RAG deficiency (dated by TCRdb to 2016 to 2017). Before genomic DNA was extracted, conventional CD4+ T cells were isolated from blood as CD25-low CD127-high cells. Libraries were prepared through the immunoSEQ multiplex PCR assay. The table was pulled from immuneACCESS by TCRdb, which kept in-frame rearrangements only. Such tables lose some clones; where checked, under half of the loss comes from unresolved V genes, and the rest has no known cause. The sample table records 10,000 to 15,000 clones; 85% to 95% of these occur just once. The top ten constitute 0.85% to 1.3% of the sample. Another study also made use of these data, one on regulatory T cells. As that second study puts it: In the multiplex PCR, 52 forward TRBV primers and 13 reverse TRBJ primers were used, and assay-based and computational corrections were applied for amplification bias.

Material: CD4+ effector T cells sorted from blood. The receptors were sampled from a human donor in good health.

This clone was seen just once. The chain uses TRBV30 and TRBJ2-5; D is undetermined. The CDR3 sequence is 15 residues long. Trimming took off 0 bases at V and 2 bases at J, with 13 bases between the two ends. Germline loops: CDR1 GTSNPN, CDR2 SVGIG (reference sequence). The CDR3 sequence: CAWSVGMGGQETQYF. CDR3 DNA: TGTGCCTGGAGTGTAGGGATGGGTGGTCAAGAGACCCAGTACTTC. Using reference TRBV30 and TRBJ2-5 for the parts outside the CDR3, the full variable domain is SQTIHQWPATLVQPVGSPLSLECTVEGTSNPNLYWYRQAAGRGLQLLFYSVGIGQISSEVPQNLSASRPQDRQFILSSKKLLLSDSGFYLCAWSVGMGGQETQYFGPGTRLLVL.

V and J are TRBV5-1 and TRBJ1-2, with a tentative D call TRBD1 (6 bases). CDR3 length: 13 residues. The germline V gene has CDR1 SGHRS and CDR2 YFSETQ. Trimming removed 4 bases from V and 8 bases from J, with 15 bases in between. CDR3 region: CASSTGQIGGYTF. Here the CDR3 DNA reads TGCGCCAGCAGCACCGGACAGATAGGAGGCTACACCTTC. Filled out from reference TRBV5-1 and TRBJ1-2, the complete variable domain reads KAGVTQTPRYLIKTRGQQVTLSCSPISGHRSVSWYQQTPGQGLQFLFEYFSETQRNKGNFPGRFSGRQFSNSRSEMNVSTLELGDSALYLCASSTGQIGGYTFGSGTRLTVV.

This sequence joins TRBV5-1 and TRBJ1-1; no clear D gene. The germline CDR1 and CDR2 sequences are SGHRS and YFSETQ. V gave up 2 bases and J gave up 5 bases, with 19 bases separating them. The CDR3 totals 16 residues. In DNA form, the CDR3 reads TGCGCCAGCAGCTTTTTCCCTGACGCGACGCGAACTGAAGCTTTCTTT. The encoded protein is CASSFFPDATRTEAFF.

The gene calls are TRBV7-6 and TRBJ2-1; the match to TRBD1 covers 8 bases. The trim removed 5 bases at V and 5 bases at J, leaving 14 bases unmatched. The CDR3 is 17 residues long. The germline CDR1 and CDR2 sequences are SGHVS and FNYEAQ. Here the CDR3 DNA reads TGTGCCAGCAGCCCGAGGTACAGGGGGGCGCAAGACAATGAGCAGTTCTTC. It yields the protein CASSPRYRGAQDNEQFF.

The gene calls are TRBV5-1 and TRBJ1-1; D is unclear. Germline V gives CDR1 SGHRS, CDR2 YFSETQ. This CDR3 region has 14 residues. Trimming removed 0 bases from V and 0 bases from J, with 6 bases in between. CDR3 residues: CASSLDSMNTEAFF. CDR3 nucleotide sequence: TGCGCCAGCAGCTTGGATAGCATGAACACTGAAGCTTTCTTT.

In its sample, this clone was seen a few times. The V call is TRBV10-2, the J call TRBJ2-1, with 9 bases aligning to TRBD2. V lost 6 bases to trimming and J lost 4 bases; unmatched junction nucleotides: 4. Germline assignment: CDR1 WSHSY and CDR2 SAAADI. The length of the CDR3 is 14 residues. The CDR3 region is CASRAAGGYNEQFF. The CDR3 nucleotides read TGCGCCAGCAGAGCAGCGGGGGGTTACAATGAGCAGTTCTTC.

This clone was seen only once. V is TRBV5-1 and J is TRBJ1-2, with 9 bases identical to TRBD1. This CDR3 has 17 residues. In germline, CDR1 is SGHRS, CDR2 YFSETQ. V lost 5 bases and J lost 5; bases outside the gene matches: 16. The DNA for the CDR3 is TGCGCCAGCAGAGAAAACAGGGGGCCCGAACGGGGTTATGGCTACACCTTC. It encodes CASRENRGPERGYGYTF.

The V call is TRBV9, the J call TRBJ2-7; TRBD2 agrees at 8 bases. This CDR3 spans 15 amino acids. The germline CDR1 and CDR2 sequences are SGDLS and YYNGEE. The V gene end was trimmed by 4 bases and the J gene end by 1 base; junction bases not matched to a gene: 7. Written as DNA, the CDR3 is TGTGCCAGCAGCCCCGAAGCGGGAGCTTCCTACGAGCAGTACTTC. It is translated as CASSPEAGASYEQYF.

The rearrangement joins TRBV11-2 to TRBJ1-6; TRBD1 matches at 9 bases. J lost 7 bases, V lost 6 bases, and 7 bases had no gene match. The CDR3 is 15 residues long. The germline V gene has CDR1 SGHAT and CDR2 FQNNGV. CDR3 residues: CASREQGAGNSPLHF. For the CDR3, the DNA is TGTGCCAGCAGAGAACAGGGGGCAGGAAATTCACCCCTCCACTTT.

The chain is built from TRBV9 and TRBJ2-5, with 8 positions matching TRBD2. This CDR3 contains 16 residues. Germline-derived CDR1 and CDR2 are SGDLS and YYNGEE. The junction had 12 bases not matched to a gene; V was cut back by 4 bases and J by 4 bases. CDR3 protein: CASSPRSKAGGETQYF. In nucleotides, the CDR3 is TGTGCCAGCAGCCCCCGGTCGAAGGCGGGGGGAGAGACCCAGTACTTC. The whole variable domain, filled in from reference TRBV9 and TRBJ2-5, reads DSGVTQTPKHLITATGQRVTLRCSPRSGDLSVYWYQQSLDQGLQFLIQYYNGEERAKGNILERFSAQQFPDLHSELNLSSLELGDSALYFCASSPRSKAGGETQYFGPGTRLLVL.

V and J are TRBV28 and TRBJ2-7; 12 bases fit TRBD2. The CDR3 runs 16 residues. Germline V gene data show CDR1 as MDHEN and CDR2 as SYDVKM. V was pared by 4 bases and J by 3 bases, with 7 bases of the junction left unmatched. CDR3 region: CASSSHQTSGSYEQYF. CDR3 sequence (DNA): TGTGCCAGCAGTTCCCACCAGACTAGCGGGAGCTACGAGCAGTACTTC.

The chain carries TRBV7-9 and TRBJ1-2; D gene uncertain. Trimming shortened V by 1 base and J by 8 bases, and 14 bases separated the two germline ends. From germline, CDR1 is SEHNR and CDR2 FQNEAQ (reference sequence). The CDR3 spans 14 residues. The CDR3 is CASSLVPTAWGYTF. The DNA of the CDR3 is TGTGCCAGCAGCTTAGTACCCACGGCGTGGGGCTACACCTTC.

The rearrangement links TRBV6-5 to TRBJ2-5; either TRBD1 or TRBD2 may fit D (5 bases each). The V end was cut by 3 bases, the J end by 2 bases, with 10 bases between. CDR1 and CDR2 (germline): MNHEY, SVGAGI. This CDR3 has 14 amino acids. CDR3 sequence: CASSYPGRQETQYF. The CDR3 nucleotides read TGTGCCAGCAGTTATCCAGGGAGACAAGAGACCCAGTACTTC.

The chain has TRBV28 and TRBJ1-5, with TRBD1 matching 9 bases. The V gene end was trimmed by 3 bases and the J gene end by 4 bases; junction bases not matched to a gene: 7. This CDR3 is built from 16 residues. CDR1 and CDR2 (germline): MDHEN, SYDVKM. The CDR3 reads CASSLTGTGWNQPQHF. The CDR3 nucleotides are TGTGCCAGCAGTTTGACCGGGACAGGGTGGAATCAGCCCCAGCATTTT.

V is TRBV15 and J is TRBJ2-1; TRBD2 agrees at 9 bases. The CDR3 has 18 amino acids. Losses at the gene ends were 0 bases for V and 1 base for J; bases not matched to a gene: 7. Germline CDR1 is LNHNV and CDR2 is YYDKDF (reference sequence). For the CDR3, the DNA is TGTGCCACCAGCAGAGACCCCCGACTAGCGGCGTCCTACAATGAGCAGTTCTTC. It encodes CATSRDPRLAASYNEQFF.

The chain couples TRBV10-2 to TRBJ1-1; no clear D gene. Germline CDR1 is WSHSY and CDR2 is SAAADI. The CDR3 has 12 amino acids. V shed 1 base and J shed 4 bases, with 4 bases lying between them. For the CDR3, the DNA is TGCGCCAGCAGTGAGTTGCGCACTGAAGCTTTCTTT. Encoded protein: CASSELRTEAFF.

The chain couples TRBV19 to TRBJ2-3; 8 bases align to TRBD1. CDR3 size: 16 residues. Germline lookup yields CDR1 LNHDA and CDR2 SQIVND (reference sequence). The V gene end was trimmed by 7 bases and the J gene end by 0 bases; junction bases not matched to a gene: 9. DNA of the CDR3: TGTGCCAGTAACTTAAGGGACAGGATTAGCACAGATACGCAGTATTTT. It codes for CASNLRDRISTDTQYF.

In its sample, this clone was seen once. The chain uses TRBV4-1 and TRBJ2-2; 8 bases map to TRBD1. The CDR3 totals 18 residues. J lost 2 bases, V lost 1 base, and 9 bases had no gene match. Germline V CDR1 and CDR2: MGHRA, YSYEKL. In nucleotides, the CDR3 is TGCGCCAGCAGCCAAGGGGAACGGACAGGGAAAAACACCGGGGAGCTGTTTTTT. Translating it yields CASSQGERTGKNTGELFF.

The CDR3 here is CASSGGLAGADTQYF. The CDR3 DNA follows: TGTGCCAGCAGCGGGGGACTAGCGGGGGCAGATACGCAGTATTTT. This rearrangement joins TRBV5-4 to TRBJ2-3; 14 bases match TRBD2. The CDR3 is 15 amino acids. Germline lookup yields CDR1 SGHNT and CDR2 YYREEE (reference sequence). The V segment lost 4 bases and the J segment 4 bases; nucleotides outside the gene matches: 2. The whole variable domain, remainder taken from reference TRBV5-4 and TRBJ2-3, is ETGVTQSPTHLIKTRGQQVTLRCSSQSGHNTVSWYQQALGQGPQFIFQYYREEENGRGNFPPRFSGLQFPNYSSELNVNALELDDSALYLCASSGGLAGADTQYFGPGTRLTVL.

This clone was seen only once. The chain joins TRBV5-4 to TRBJ1-1, with TRBD1 as a possible D gene (6 bases). Trimming removed 1 base from V and 5 bases from J, with 12 bases in between. The CDR3 is 14 residues long. CDR1 is SGHNT and CDR2 is YYREEE in the germline V gene (reference sequence). The CDR3 coding sequence is TGTGCCAGCAGCTTGCCAGGGGAAATGACTGAAGCTTTCTTT. This gives the protein CASSLPGEMTEAFF. Variable domain in full (rest from reference TRBV5-4 and TRBJ1-1): ETGVTQSPTHLIKTRGQQVTLRCSSQSGHNTVSWYQQALGQGPQFIFQYYREEENGRGNFPPRFSGLQFPNYSSELNVNALELDDSALYLCASSLPGEMTEAFFGQGTRLTVV.

The rearrangement links TRBV5-1 to TRBJ2-2, with D possibly TRBD2 on 5 matching bases. V lost 1 base, J lost 1 base, and 8 bases lay in between. The CDR3 spans 15 residues. CDR1 and CDR2 (germline): SGHRS, YFSETQ. The DNA for the CDR3 is TGCGCCAGCAGCTTGATAGCGTTGAACACCGGGGAGCTGTTTTTT. Translating it yields CASSLIALNTGELFF.

The CDR3 bases are TGTGCCAGCAGTGATACCTACGAGCAGTACTTC. This codes for CASSDTYEQYF. V is TRBV6-1 and J is TRBJ2-7; D is undetermined. V lost 3 bases and J 2 bases, leaving 2 bases between the germline ends. This CDR3 comprises 11 residues. The germline V gene encodes CDR1 MNHNS and CDR2 SASEGT.